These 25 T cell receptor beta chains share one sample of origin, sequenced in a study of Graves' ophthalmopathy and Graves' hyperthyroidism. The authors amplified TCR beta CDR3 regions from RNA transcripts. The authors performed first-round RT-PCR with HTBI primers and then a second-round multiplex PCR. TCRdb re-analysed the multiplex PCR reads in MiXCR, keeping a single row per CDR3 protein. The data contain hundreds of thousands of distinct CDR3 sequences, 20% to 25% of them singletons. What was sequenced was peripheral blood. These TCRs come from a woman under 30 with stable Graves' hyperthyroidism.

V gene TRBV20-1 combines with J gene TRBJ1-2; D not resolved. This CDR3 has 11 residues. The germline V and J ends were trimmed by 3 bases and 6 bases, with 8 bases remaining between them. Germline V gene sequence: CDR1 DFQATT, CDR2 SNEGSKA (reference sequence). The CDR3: CSASPGNGYTF. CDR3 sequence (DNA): TGCAGTGCTAGTCCGGGGAATGGCTACACCTTC.

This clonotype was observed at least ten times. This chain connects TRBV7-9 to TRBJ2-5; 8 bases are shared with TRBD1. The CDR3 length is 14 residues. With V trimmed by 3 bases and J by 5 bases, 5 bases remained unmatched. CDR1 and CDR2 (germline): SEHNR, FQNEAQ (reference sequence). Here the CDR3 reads CASSFDRGQETQYF. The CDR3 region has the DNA TGTGCCAGCAGCTTCGACAGGGGACAGGAGACCCAGTACTTC.

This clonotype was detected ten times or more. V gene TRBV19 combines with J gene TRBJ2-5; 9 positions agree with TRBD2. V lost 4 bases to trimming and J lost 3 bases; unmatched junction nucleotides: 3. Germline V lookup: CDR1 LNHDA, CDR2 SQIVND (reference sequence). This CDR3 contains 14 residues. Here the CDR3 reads CASSKTSGEETQYF. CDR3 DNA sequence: TGTGCCAGTAGTAAGACTAGCGGTGAAGAGACCCAGTACTTC.

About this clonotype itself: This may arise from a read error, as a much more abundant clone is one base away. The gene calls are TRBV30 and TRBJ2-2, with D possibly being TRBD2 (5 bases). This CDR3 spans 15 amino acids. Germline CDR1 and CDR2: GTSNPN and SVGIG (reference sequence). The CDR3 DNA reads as TGTGCCTGGAGTTGGAGACTCAAACACTCCGGGGAGATGTTTTTT. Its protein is CAWSWRLKHSGEMFF.

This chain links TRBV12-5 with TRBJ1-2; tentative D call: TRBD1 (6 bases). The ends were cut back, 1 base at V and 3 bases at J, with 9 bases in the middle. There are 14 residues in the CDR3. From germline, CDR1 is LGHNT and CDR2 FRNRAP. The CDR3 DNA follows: TGTGCTAGTGGTTTGGGGGGGGCGGACTATGGCTACACCTTC. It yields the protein CASGLGGADYGYTF. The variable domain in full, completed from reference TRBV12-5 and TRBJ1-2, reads DARVTQTPRHKVTEMGQEVTMRCQPILGHNTVFWYRQTMMQGLELLAYFRNRAPLDDSGMPKDRFSAEMPDATLATLKIQPSEPRDSAVYFCASGLGGADYGYTFGSGTRLTVV.

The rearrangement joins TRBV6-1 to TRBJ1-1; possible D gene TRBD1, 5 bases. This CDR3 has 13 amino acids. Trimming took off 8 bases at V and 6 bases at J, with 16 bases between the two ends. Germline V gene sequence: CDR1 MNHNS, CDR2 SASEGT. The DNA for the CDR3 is TGTGCCAGCGGCGAGGGGCTCGCCGCTGAAGCTTTCTTT. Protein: CASGEGLAAEAFF.

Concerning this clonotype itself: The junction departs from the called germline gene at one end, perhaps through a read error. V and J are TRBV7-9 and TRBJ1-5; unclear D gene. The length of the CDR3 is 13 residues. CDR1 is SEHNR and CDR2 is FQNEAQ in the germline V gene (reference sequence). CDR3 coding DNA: TGTGCCAGCGGCTTAATCGCCGGTCAGCCCCAGCATTTT. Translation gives CASGLIAGQPQHF. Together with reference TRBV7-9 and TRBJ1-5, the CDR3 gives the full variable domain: DTGVSQNPRHKITKRGQNVTFRCDPISEHNRLYWYRQTLGQGPEFLTYFQNEAQLEKSRLLSDRFSAERPKGSFSTLEIQRTEQGDSAMYLCASGLIAGQPQHFGDGTRLSIL.

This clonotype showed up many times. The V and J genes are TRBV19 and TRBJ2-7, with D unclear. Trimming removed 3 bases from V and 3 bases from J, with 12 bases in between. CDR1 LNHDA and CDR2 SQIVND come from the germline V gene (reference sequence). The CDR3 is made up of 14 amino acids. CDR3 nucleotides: TGTGCCAGTAGTATGTTCCACGCCCTCTACGAGCAGTACTTC. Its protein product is CASSMFHALYEQYF. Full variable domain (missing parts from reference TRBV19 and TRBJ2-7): DGGITQSPKYLFRKEGQNVTLSCEQNLNHDAMYWYRQDPGQGLRLIYYSQIVNDFQKGDIAEGYSVSREKKESFPLTVTSAQKNPTAFYLCASSMFHALYEQYFGPGTRLTVT.

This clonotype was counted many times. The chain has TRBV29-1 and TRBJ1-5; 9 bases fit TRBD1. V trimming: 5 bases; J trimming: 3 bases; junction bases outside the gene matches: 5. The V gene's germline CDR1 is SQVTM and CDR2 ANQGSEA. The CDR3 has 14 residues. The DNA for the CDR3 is TGCAGCGTTCGGACAGGGGCGACCAATCAGCCCCAGCATTTT. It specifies CSVRTGATNQPQHF.

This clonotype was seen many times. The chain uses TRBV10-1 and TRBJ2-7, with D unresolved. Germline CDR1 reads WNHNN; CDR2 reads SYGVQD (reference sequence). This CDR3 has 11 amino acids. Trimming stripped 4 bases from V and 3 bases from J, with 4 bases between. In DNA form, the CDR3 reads TGCGCCAGCAGTGCAGTCTACGAGCAGTACTTC. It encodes CASSAVYEQYF.

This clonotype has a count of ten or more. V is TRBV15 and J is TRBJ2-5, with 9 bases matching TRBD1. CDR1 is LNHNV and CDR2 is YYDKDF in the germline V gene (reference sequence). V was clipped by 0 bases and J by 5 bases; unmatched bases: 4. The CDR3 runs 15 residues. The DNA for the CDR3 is TGTGCCACCAGCAGAGAGGGACAGGGCGTGGAGACCCAGTACTTC. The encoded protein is CATSREGQGVETQYF. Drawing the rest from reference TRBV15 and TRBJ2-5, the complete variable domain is DAMVIQNPRYQVTQFGKPVTLSCSQTLNHNVMYWYQQKSSQAPKLLFHYYDKDFNNEADTPDNFQSRRPNTSFCFLDIRSPGLGDTAMYLCATSREGQGVETQYFGPGTRLLVL.

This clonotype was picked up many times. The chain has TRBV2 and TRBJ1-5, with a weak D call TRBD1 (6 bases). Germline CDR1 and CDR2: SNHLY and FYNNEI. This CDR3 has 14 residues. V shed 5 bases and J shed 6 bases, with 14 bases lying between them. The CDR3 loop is CASSFTGSGQPQHF. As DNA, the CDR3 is TGTGCCAGCAGTTTCACAGGGAGCGGTCAGCCCCAGCATTTT.

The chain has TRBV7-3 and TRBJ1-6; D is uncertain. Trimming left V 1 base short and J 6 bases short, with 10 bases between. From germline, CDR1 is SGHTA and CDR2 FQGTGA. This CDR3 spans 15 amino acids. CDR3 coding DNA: TGTGCCAGCAGCTTAAACGCCGTGACTAATTCACCCCTCCACTTT. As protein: CASSLNAVTNSPLHF.

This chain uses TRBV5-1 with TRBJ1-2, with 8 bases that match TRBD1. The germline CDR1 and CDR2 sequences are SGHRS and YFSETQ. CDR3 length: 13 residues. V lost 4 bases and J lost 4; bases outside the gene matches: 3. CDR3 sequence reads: CASSRQGSYGYTF. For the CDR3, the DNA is TGCGCCAGCAGCCGACAGGGGAGCTATGGCTACACCTTC. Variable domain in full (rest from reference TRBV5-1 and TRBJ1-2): KAGVTQTPRYLIKTRGQQVTLSCSPISGHRSVSWYQQTPGQGLQFLFEYFSETQRNKGNFPGRFSGRQFSNSRSEMNVSTLELGDSALYLCASSRQGSYGYTFGSGTRLTVV.

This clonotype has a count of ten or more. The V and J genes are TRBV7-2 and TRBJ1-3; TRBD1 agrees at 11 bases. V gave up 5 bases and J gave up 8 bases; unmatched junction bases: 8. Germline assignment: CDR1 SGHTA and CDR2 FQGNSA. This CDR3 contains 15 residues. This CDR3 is CASSTDRGRVDTIYF. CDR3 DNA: TGTGCCAGCAGCACGGACAGGGGGCGAGTAGACACCATATATTTT.

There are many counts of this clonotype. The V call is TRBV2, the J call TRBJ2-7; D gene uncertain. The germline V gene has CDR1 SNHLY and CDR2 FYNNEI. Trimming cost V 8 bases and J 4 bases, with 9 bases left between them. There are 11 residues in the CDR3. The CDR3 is CASRYGYEQYF. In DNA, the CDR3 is TGTGCCAGCCGATATGGATACGAGCAGTACTTC.

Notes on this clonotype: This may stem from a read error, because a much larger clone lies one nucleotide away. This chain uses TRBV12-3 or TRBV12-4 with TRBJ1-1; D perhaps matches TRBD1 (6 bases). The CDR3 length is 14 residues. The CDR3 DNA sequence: TGTGCCAGCAGTTTATTGCAGGGGAACTCTGAAGCTTTCTTT. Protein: CASSLLQGNSEAFF.

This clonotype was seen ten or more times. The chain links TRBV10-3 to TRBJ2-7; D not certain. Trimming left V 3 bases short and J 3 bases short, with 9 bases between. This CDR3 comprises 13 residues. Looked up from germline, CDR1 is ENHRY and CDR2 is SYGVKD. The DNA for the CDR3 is TGTGCCATCAGTGAATCGGGCAACTACGAGCAGTACTTC. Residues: CAISESGNYEQYF.

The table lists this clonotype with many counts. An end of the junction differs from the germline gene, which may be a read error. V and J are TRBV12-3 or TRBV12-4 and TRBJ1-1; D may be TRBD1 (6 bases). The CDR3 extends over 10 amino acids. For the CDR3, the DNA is TGTGCCAGCGGCCCCGGGACAATTGGCTTT. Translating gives CASGPGTIGF.

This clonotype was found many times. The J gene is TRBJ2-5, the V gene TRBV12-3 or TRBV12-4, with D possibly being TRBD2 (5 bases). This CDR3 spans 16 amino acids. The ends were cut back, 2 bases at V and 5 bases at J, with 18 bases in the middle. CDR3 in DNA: TGTGCCAGCAGTTTATGGTGGGAAGAGGGTCGGGAGACCCAGTACTTC. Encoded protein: CASSLWWEEGRETQYF.

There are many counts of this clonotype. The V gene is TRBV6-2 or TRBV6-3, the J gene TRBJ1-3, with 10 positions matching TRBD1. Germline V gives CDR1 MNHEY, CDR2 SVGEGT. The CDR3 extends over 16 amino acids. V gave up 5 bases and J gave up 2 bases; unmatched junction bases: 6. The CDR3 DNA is TGTGCCAGCAGTGCCGAGGGGACAGGGGCTGGAAACACCATATATTTT. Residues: CASSAEGTGAGNTIYF.

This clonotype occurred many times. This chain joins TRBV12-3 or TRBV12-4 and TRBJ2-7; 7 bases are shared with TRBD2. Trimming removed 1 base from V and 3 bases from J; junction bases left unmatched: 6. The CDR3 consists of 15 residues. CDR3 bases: TGTGCCAGCAGTTTAGGTTCGCGGGAGCGCTACGAGCAGTACTTC. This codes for CASSLGSRERYEQYF.

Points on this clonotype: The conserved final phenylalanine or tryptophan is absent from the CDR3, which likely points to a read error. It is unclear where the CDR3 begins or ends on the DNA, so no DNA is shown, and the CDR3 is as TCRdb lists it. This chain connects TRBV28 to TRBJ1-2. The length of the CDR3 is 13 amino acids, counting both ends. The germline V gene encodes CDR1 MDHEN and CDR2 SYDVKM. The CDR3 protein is CASRIVGGRSSTY.

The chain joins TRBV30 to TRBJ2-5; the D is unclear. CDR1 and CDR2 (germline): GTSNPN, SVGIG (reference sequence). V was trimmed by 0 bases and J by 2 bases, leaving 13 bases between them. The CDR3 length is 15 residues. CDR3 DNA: TGTGCCTGGAGTGTAATGTCGGGTTCTCAAGAGACCCAGTACTTC. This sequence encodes CAWSVMSGSQETQYF.

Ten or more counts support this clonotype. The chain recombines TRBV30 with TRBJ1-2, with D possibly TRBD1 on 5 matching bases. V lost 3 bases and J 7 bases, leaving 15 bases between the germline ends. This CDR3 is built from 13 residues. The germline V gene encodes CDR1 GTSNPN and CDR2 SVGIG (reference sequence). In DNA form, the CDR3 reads TGTGCCTGGAGGGTATTTGGGGGAGGTGGCTACACCTTC. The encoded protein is CAWRVFGGGGYTF. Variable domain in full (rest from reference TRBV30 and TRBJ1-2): SQTIHQWPATLVQPVGSPLSLECTVEGTSNPNLYWYRQAAGRGLQLLFYSVGIGQISSEVPQNLSASRPQDRQFILSSKKLLLSDSGFYLCAWRVFGGGGYTFGSGTRLTVV.